The TCR beta chain under discussion was sequenced for a study of neurological immune-mediated disorders. This clonotype was recorded at least ten times. Its antigen is currently unknown. The unsorted libraries originated from 2 million PBMCs kept at -80 C. The CDR3 sequence is 17 residues long. The ends lost 0 bases at V and 6 bases at J; junction bases unmatched: 10. Germline-derived CDR1 and CDR2 are WNHNN and SYGVQD (reference sequence). The cDNA was synthesized by means of template-switch 5'RACE, which was carried out with 10-nucleotide random UMIs. TCRdb re-called the 5' RACE reads through MiXCR, storing one row per CDR3 protein. The data show about 24,000 distinct CDR3 sequences, over 10% seen once. Whole-study results and caveats: HTLV-1-associated myelopathy had the most TCR clonal expansion, and multiple sclerosis had the least, less than healthy controls. Among expanded clones, no CDR3 amino acid sequences were shared across subjects, a pattern suggesting private repertoires in all groups.

The clonotype originates from a woman in her thirties or forties with HTLV-1-associated myelopathy (HAM/TSP). The sample comprised PBMCs. The chain is built from TRBV10-1 and TRBJ2-3, with TRBD2 matching over 9 bases. DNA of the CDR3: TGCGCCAGCAGTGAGTCCCCCAGCGGGGGGTCCGGGGATACGCAGTATTTT. Its protein product is CASSESPSGGSGDTQYF.